One and the same sample provided the 22 T cell receptor beta chains below, sequenced in a study of T cell responses to AZD1222 COVID-19 vaccine. TCRdb keeps only in-frame clones here, not all; method: immunoSEQ multiplex PCR. The sample yields 100,000 to 150,000 clones, about nine tenths seen once. This specimen was peripheral blood, taken on day 0 of AZD1222 vaccination. These receptor sequences come from an adult in good health.

The V and J genes are TRBV28 and TRBJ1-2; D gene uncertain. The germline gives CDR1 MDHEN, CDR2 SYDVKM. The CDR3 length is 14 residues. Deletions cut 4 bases from V and 8 bases from J, with 17 bases between. The DNA for the CDR3 is TGTGCCAGCAGTTCGTCGACGGTCGCTGCCGGCTACACCTTC. Its protein is CASSSSTVAAGYTF.

The rearrangement joins TRBV12-3 or TRBV12-4 to TRBJ1-1; no clear D gene. CDR3 length: 12 residues. The V and J ends lost 1 base and 7 bases respectively, with 7 bases between them. The CDR3 here is CASSLGSFEAFF. CDR3 in DNA: TGTGCCAGCAGTTTAGGTAGTTTTGAAGCTTTCTTT.

The chain has TRBV6-5 and TRBJ1-1; D gene uncertain. Germline assignment: CDR1 MNHEY and CDR2 SVGAGI. Trimming stripped 2 bases from V and 1 base from J, with 8 bases between. The length of the CDR3 is 14 residues. The CDR3: CASSYGQTNTEAFF. DNA for the CDR3: TGTGCCAGCAGTTACGGGCAGACGAACACTGAAGCTTTCTTT.

This clone has only one observation. The chain couples TRBV7-2 to TRBJ2-1, with 10 positions matching TRBD2. With 2 bases clipped from V and 9 bases from J, the junction kept 7 bases outside the gene matches. This CDR3 contains 15 residues. The germline V gene has CDR1 SGHTA and CDR2 FQGNSA. The CDR3 loop is CASSLKRGGPGEQFF. CDR3 DNA sequence: TGTGCCAGCAGCTTAAAGCGGGGGGGGCCGGGTGAGCAGTTCTTC. The variable domain in full, completed from reference TRBV7-2 and TRBJ2-1, reads GAGVSQSPSNKVTEKGKDVELRCDPISGHTALYWYRQSLGQGLEFLIYFQGNSAPDKSGLPSDRFSAERTGGSVSTLTIQRTQQEDSAVYLCASSLKRGGPGEQFFGPGTRLTVL.

The V gene is TRBV5-4, the J gene TRBJ1-2; D is possibly TRBD1 (5 bases). Deletions cut 0 bases from V and 8 bases from J, with 11 bases between. Germline V gene sequence: CDR1 SGHNT, CDR2 YYREEE (reference sequence). The length of the CDR3 is 13 residues. The chain's CDR3 is CASSLEAGRGYTF. CDR3 nucleotide sequence: TGTGCCAGCAGCTTGGAGGCAGGGAGAGGCTACACCTTC.

The rearrangement joins TRBV9 to TRBJ1-1, with 9 bases that match TRBD1. Germline V lookup: CDR1 SGDLS, CDR2 YYNGEE. The ends lost 4 bases at V and 2 bases at J; junction bases unmatched: 6. CDR3 size: 15 residues. The CDR3: CASSRTGVGNTEAFF. The CDR3 coding sequence is TGTGCCAGCAGCCGGACAGGGGTTGGAAACACTGAAGCTTTCTTT.

The CDR3 region is CASSPQGAMRNQPQHF. CDR3 nucleotides: TGTGCCAGCAGCCCCCAGGGGGCTATGAGGAATCAGCCCCAGCATTTT. The rearrangement joins TRBV7-2 to TRBJ1-5; 8 bases align to TRBD1. The CDR3 extends over 16 amino acids. With 5 bases clipped from V and 4 bases from J, the junction kept 10 bases outside the gene matches. Germline-derived CDR1 and CDR2 are SGHTA and FQGNSA.

This clone was found many times. The rearrangement uses TRBV29-1 and TRBJ2-5; weak D call: TRBD1 (5 bases). The V gene lost 6 bases and the J gene lost 1 base, with 12 bases spanning the gap. Germline V CDR1 and CDR2: SQVTM, ANQGSEA. This CDR3 spans 13 amino acids. The CDR3 sequence: CSVPWTLQETQYF. DNA for the CDR3: TGCAGCGTCCCATGGACACTCCAAGAGACCCAGTACTTC.

The chain joins TRBV6-5 to TRBJ1-1; D possibly corresponds to TRBD1 (6 bases). Trimming removed 5 bases at V and 0 bases at J, with 13 bases between. The CDR3 length is 15 residues. From germline, CDR1 is MNHEY and CDR2 SVGAGI. The CDR3 loop reads CASSPGGRVNTEAFF. CDR3 nucleotides: TGTGCCAGCAGTCCGGGGGGCAGGGTGAACACTGAAGCTTTCTTT.

This clone was seen a few times. CDR3 DNA sequence: TGCAGCGTTGAAAGGACAGGGCCCGGCTACACCTTC. It translates to CSVERTGPGYTF. This chain links TRBV29-1 with TRBJ1-2, with TRBD1 identical over 8 bases. CDR1 is SQVTM, CDR2 ANQGSEA, per germline. V gave up 2 bases and J gave up 8 bases; unmatched junction bases: 4. CDR3 length equals 12 residues. The whole variable domain, remainder taken from reference TRBV29-1 and TRBJ1-2, is SAVISQKPSRDICQRGTSLTIQCQVDSQVTMMFWYRQQPGQSLTLIATANQGSEATYESGFVIDKFPISRPNLTFSTLTVSNMSPEDSSIYLCSVERTGPGYTFGSGTRLTVV.

This chain uses TRBV2 with TRBJ2-1; possible D gene TRBD2, 5 bases. Trimming left V 4 bases short and J 7 bases short, with 20 bases between. Per germline, CDR1 SNHLY and CDR2 FYNNEI. The CDR3 runs 16 residues. CDR3 amino acids: CASSVTSGPPGNEQFF. Written as DNA, the CDR3 is TGTGCCAGCAGTGTTACCAGCGGTCCCCCTGGGAATGAGCAGTTCTTC.

The chain couples TRBV4-3 to TRBJ2-2, with D unclear. CDR3 length: 13 amino acids. Trimming removed 0 bases from V and 7 bases from J, with 6 bases in between. Germline CDR1 and CDR2: LGHNA and YSLEER. CDR3 coding DNA: TGCGCCAGCAGCCAAGAAATGTTCGGGGAGCTGTTTTTT. Protein product: CASSQEMFGELFF.

The rearrangement links TRBV9 to TRBJ1-5; TRBD1 matches at 9 bases. V shed 4 bases, J shed 4 bases, and the junction held 6 bases outside the gene matches. CDR1 and CDR2 from the germline V gene are SGDLS and YYNGEE. The CDR3 is 15 residues long. The CDR3 region has the DNA TGTGCCAGCAGCTCCGAAGGGACAGGGAATCAGCCCCAGCATTTT. Translated: CASSSEGTGNQPQHF.

The chain uses TRBV4-2 and TRBJ1-2; the match to TRBD1 covers 7 bases. The CDR3 totals 18 residues. With 0 bases clipped from V and 0 bases from J, the junction kept 10 bases outside the gene matches. Germline CDR1 is LGHNA and CDR2 is YNFKEQ. The CDR3 region is CASSQEPHRGIANYGYTF. The CDR3 region has the DNA TGTGCCAGCAGCCAAGAACCCCACAGGGGAATAGCTAACTATGGCTACACCTTC.

The chain carries TRBV6-4 and TRBJ2-5; D remains ambiguous. The CDR3 is 13 amino acids. V was pared by 4 bases and J by 1 base, with 7 bases between. Germline CDR1 is MRHNA and CDR2 is SNTAGT. Here the CDR3 DNA reads TGTGCCAGCAGTGCGCCGGGCCAAGAGACCCAGTACTTC. This sequence encodes CASSAPGQETQYF.

This chain connects TRBV6-6 to TRBJ2-2; maybe TRBD2 (6 bases). Per germline, CDR1 MNHNY and CDR2 SVGAGI (reference sequence). V was pared by 3 bases and J by 6 bases, with 11 bases between. There are 14 residues in the CDR3. Here the CDR3 reads CASSYGGDPGELFF. For the CDR3, the DNA is TGTGCCAGCAGTTATGGAGGGGACCCCGGGGAGCTGTTTTTT.

The chain uses TRBV19 and TRBJ2-5, with 8 bases identical to TRBD2. In germline, CDR1 is LNHDA, CDR2 SQIVND (reference sequence). The CDR3 has 13 residues. With V trimmed by 5 bases and J by 4 bases, 3 bases remained unmatched. In DNA, the CDR3 is TGTGCCAGTAGTCCTCGGGAGGGAGAGACCCAGTACTTC. This codes for CASSPREGETQYF.

The chain joins TRBV5-1 to TRBJ1-4, with unresolved D. Germline CDR1 SGHRS, CDR2 YFSETQ. The V and J ends lost 0 bases and 3 bases respectively, with 12 bases between them. This CDR3 is 16 amino acids long. For the CDR3, the DNA is TGCGCCAGCAGCTTGGCCGGGATGATGGCTAATGAAAAACTGTTTTTT. Translation gives CASSLAGMMANEKLFF.

This sequence joins TRBV3-1 (or the pseudogene TRBV3-2) and TRBJ2-5, with TRBD2 matching 8 bases. The CDR3 runs 14 residues. V gave up 5 bases and J gave up 5 bases; unmatched junction bases: 7. Germline V gives CDR1 LGHDT, CDR2 YNNKEL (reference sequence). CDR3 protein: CASSTTSGGETQYF. CDR3 in DNA: TGTGCCAGCAGCACTACTAGCGGAGGGGAGACCCAGTACTTC.

The chain recombines TRBV3-1 (or the pseudogene TRBV3-2) with TRBJ2-5, with 13 bases lining up with TRBD2. The CDR3 covers 16 residues. With V trimmed by 6 bases and J by 3 bases, 7 bases remained unmatched. The V gene's germline CDR1 is LGHDT and CDR2 YNNKEL (reference sequence). Here the CDR3 reads CASSPSTSGGEETQYF. The CDR3 DNA is TGTGCCAGCAGTCCAAGTACTAGCGGGGGGGAAGAGACCCAGTACTTC.

Remarks on this clone: Other nucleotide sequences in the sample specify the same CDR3. The chain carries TRBV2 and TRBJ2-7; D is perhaps TRBD2 (6 bases). Trimming took off 1 base at V and 5 bases at J, with 6 bases between the two ends. The length of the CDR3 is 12 residues. CDR1 and CDR2 from the germline V gene are SNHLY and FYNNEI. This chain's CDR3 is CASSEGGDEQYF. The CDR3 coding sequence is TGTGCCAGCAGTGAAGGGGGGGACGAGCAGTACTTC.

This clone showed up just a few times. The chain carries TRBV25-1 and TRBJ1-6; D gene ambiguous. The germline gives CDR1 MGHDK, CDR2 SYGVNS. CDR3 size: 15 residues. The V and J ends lost 4 bases and 5 bases respectively, with 12 bases between them. This CDR3 is CASSADIIDNSPLHF. The DNA for the CDR3 is TGTGCCAGCAGTGCCGACATCATTGATAATTCACCCCTCCACTTT.